Shown below are 12 T cell receptor beta chains from a single sample sequenced in a study of a mutant IDH1 vaccine in newly diagnosed glioma. Profiled with immunoSEQ multiplex PCR; TCRdb holds only in-frame clones, not every one. The sample consists of about 51,000 clones, 60% to 85% of them appearing once. Time point of the sample: baseline, week 1 (first vaccination visit). Noted treatment: pre-vaccination baseline after standard-of-care therapy. Source: PBMCs, taken from a glioma patient treated with radiotherapy, temozolomide or both. The source of these receptors is a woman aged 40-49 years with glioma.

V and J are TRBV29-1 and TRBJ2-5, with TRBD1 matching over 9 bases. The ends lost 4 bases at V and 5 bases at J; junction bases unmatched: 20. This CDR3 is 18 amino acids long. Germline CDR1 and CDR2: SQVTM and ANQGSEA. As DNA, the CDR3 is TGCAGCGTTGCGCCCAGGCGGCCGGGACAGGGTTTCGGGGAGACCCAGTACTTC. It translates to CSVAPRRPGQGFGETQYF.

This clone was detected once. This chain joins TRBV2 and TRBJ1-5; 7 bases fit TRBD1. The CDR3 is 12 residues long. Germline trimming cut 8 bases from V and 5 bases from J; bases unmatched to any gene: 3. From germline, CDR1 is SNHLY and CDR2 FYNNEI. CDR3 amino acids: CASGGQYQPQHF. The CDR3 coding sequence is TGTGCCAGCGGGGGACAGTATCAGCCCCAGCATTTT.

The chain employs TRBV4-3 and TRBJ1-3; D call uncertain. Looked up from germline, CDR1 is LGHNA and CDR2 is YSLEER. The ends were cut back, 0 bases at V and 0 bases at J, with 12 bases in the middle. This CDR3 is built from 17 residues. The CDR3 DNA is TGCGCCAGCAGCCAAGATCTCCTGGCCTACTCTGGAAACACCATATATTTT. Amino acid sequence: CASSQDLLAYSGNTIYF.

The chain couples TRBV30 to TRBJ2-7; 7 nucleotides match TRBD1. Trimming at V came to 2 bases and at J to 4 bases, leaving 8 bases not matched to a gene. CDR1 and CDR2 from the germline V gene are GTSNPN and SVGIG (reference sequence). The CDR3 covers 14 residues. The CDR3 region has the DNA TGTGCCTGGAGTAACACTCGACAGGGTTACGAGCAGTACTTC. Amino acid sequence: CAWSNTRQGYEQYF.

This clone was picked up one time. The V gene is TRBV6-5, the J gene TRBJ2-3; TRBD2 is a possible D gene (5 bases). CDR1 and CDR2 from the germline V gene are MNHEY and SVGAGI. V was cut by 6 bases and J by 6 bases, with 10 bases left in between. The CDR3 spans 12 residues. The CDR3 DNA reads TGTGCCAGCAGAAGCGGACTGGATACGCAGTATTTT. Translation: CASRSGLDTQYF.

This chain joins TRBV2 and TRBJ1-1; D not certain. Germline CDR1 and CDR2: SNHLY and FYNNEI. This CDR3 comprises 13 residues. The V end lost 4 bases, the J end lost 1 base, and 7 bases lay between the germline ends. The CDR3 bases are TGTGCCAGCAGTGCCTGGCAGAACACTGAAGCTTTCTTT. As protein: CASSAWQNTEAFF.

The V gene is TRBV15, the J gene TRBJ1-1; a weak D match, TRBD1 (6 bases). CDR1 and CDR2 (germline): LNHNV, YYDKDF (reference sequence). The CDR3 extends over 12 amino acids. Trimming took off 11 bases at V and 4 bases at J, with 14 bases between the two ends. The CDR3 loop reads CAVRGEGTEAFF. The DNA for the CDR3 is TGTGCCGTCAGGGGAGAGGGCACTGAAGCTTTCTTT.

The chain uses TRBV6-5 and TRBJ2-1, with 9 bases lining up with TRBD1. The CDR3 is 15 amino acids. Germline loops: CDR1 MNHEY, CDR2 SVGAGI. V dropped 5 bases and J dropped 4; count of bases not matched to a gene: 6. CDR3 DNA: TGTGCCAGCAGTCCAGACAGGGGGTATTACAATGAGCAGTTCTTC. Residues: CASSPDRGYYNEQFF.

CDR3 in DNA: TGTGCCAGTAGCCTCCGGGGCAGGGATCAGCCCCAGCATTTT. Its translation: CASSLRGRDQPQHF. The V call is TRBV19, the J call TRBJ1-5; a weak D match, TRBD1 (5 bases). Trimming removed 6 bases at V and 5 bases at J, with 14 bases between. This CDR3 spans 14 amino acids. The germline gives CDR1 LNHDA, CDR2 SQIVND (reference sequence).

The V gene is TRBV19, the J gene TRBJ2-1; D not resolved. The length of the CDR3 is 14 residues. Deletions cut 10 bases from V and 4 bases from J, with 17 bases between. Per germline, CDR1 LNHDA and CDR2 SQIVND (reference sequence). DNA of the CDR3: TGTGCCAAGACCCTCGGGCCAAGATACAATGAGCAGTTCTTC. Its protein is CAKTLGPRYNEQFF.

This clone has only one observation. This chain links TRBV7-2 with TRBJ1-2, with D tentatively TRBD1 (6 bases). Germline V gene sequence: CDR1 SGHTA, CDR2 FQGNSA. The CDR3 runs 14 residues. Trimming removed 10 bases from V and 4 bases from J, with 19 bases in between. The CDR3 DNA reads as TGTGCCATATACGACAGGCCTCAGCCCTATGGCTACACCTTC. Amino acid sequence: CAIYDRPQPYGYTF.

CDR3: CASSNRYNEQFF. The CDR3 region has the DNA TGTGCCAGCAGTAACCGCTACAATGAGCAGTTCTTC. The rearrangement joins TRBV2 to TRBJ2-1; D remains ambiguous. This CDR3 has 12 amino acids. With 5 bases removed from V and 3 bases from J, the gap between germline ends came to 5 bases. Germline V gene sequence: CDR1 SNHLY, CDR2 FYNNEI.